This TCR beta chain was sequenced for a study of shared clonotypes between healthy human individuals. In the study overall: Donor ages ranged 18 to 49 years: a couple of women, a few men.

Sequenced by immunoSEQ multiplex PCR; TCRdb stores in-frame clones only, minus some. The sample shows roughly 500,000 clones, about 96% of them seen only once. Every donor was a Caucasian adult from Nashville, Tennessee. The sequence derives from a woman under 40 in good health. Sequencing was done on a sample of naive CD4+ T cells sorted from blood. Subset given: CD45RA+ positively selected.

The CDR3, as DNA: TGTGCCAGCCGTAGGACAGATAAACTAGTGGGCACCGGGGAGCTGTTTTTT. Translated: CASRRTDKLVGTGELFF. The chain couples TRBV2 to TRBJ2-2, with D possibly TRBD1 on 6 matching bases. V lost 8 bases to trimming and J lost 4 bases, with 23 bases between them. The germline V gene has CDR1 SNHLY and CDR2 FYNNEI. The CDR3 sequence is 17 residues long.